The present entry profiles one TCR beta chain with its context. The sample originates from a study of control samples from healthy donors and cancer patients. Trimming left V 0 bases short and J 0 bases short, with 15 bases between. Germline V gene data show CDR1 as LGHDT and CDR2 as YNNKEL (reference sequence). This CDR3 has 18 residues. Assay used: immunoSEQ multiplex PCR; TCRdb lists only in-frame clones, some missing. Among tens of thousands of clones, around 90% were seen once, and the ten largest hold over 1.5%. The chain links TRBV3-1 (or the pseudogene TRBV3-2) to TRBJ1-3; a weak D match, TRBD1 (6 bases). Sequencing was carried out using PBMCs. This TCR was sampled from an older woman with head and neck cancer. The CDR3 DNA reads as TGTGCCAGCAGCCAAGATATCAGAGACAGGAGCTCTGGAAACACCATATATTTT. As protein: CASSQDIRDRSSGNTIYF.